This T cell receptor (beta chain) was identified during a study of response to subunit inactivated influenza vaccine. With regard to this clonotype: Its antigen remains unidentified.

TCRdb re-called the RT-PCR reads through MiXCR, storing one row per CDR3 protein. The table shows more than 200,000 distinct CDR3 sequences, with 9.5% to 15% occurring only once. Study results and limitations: The authors proposed limited new T cell recruitment per seasonal influenza vaccination.

Trimming pared 6 bases from V and 2 bases from J, leaving 16 bases between. The CDR3 is 15 amino acids. CDR1 is SGHAT and CDR2 is FQNNGV in the germline V gene. The sequencing used non-naive T cells sorted from PBMCs, collected approximately 15 days before vaccination. The chain links TRBV11-2 to TRBJ2-5; D perhaps matches TRBD1 (6 bases). This clonotype was sampled from a man in his fifties or sixties who received an inactivated influenza vaccine. The chain's CDR3 is CASRRRSGQQETQYF. The CDR3 DNA reads as TGTGCCAGCAGACGCCGTTCAGGACAGCAAGAGACCCAGTACTTC.